This T cell receptor beta chain was profiled in a study of blood T cell repertoires in COVID-19. Study in general: In each case, the material was cDNA or gDNA derived from T cells, B-cell-depleted T cells, or PBMCs.

On this clone itself: Other nucleotide sequences in the sample specify the same CDR3.

Original methodology: Estimates of nucleated cell counts were drawn from the amplification of reference gene primers. Assay used: immunoSEQ multiplex PCR; TCRdb lists only in-frame clones, some missing. V and J calls and clone size are those listed in that table; D and trimming were worked out from the DNA. The sample includes a few hundred thousand clones, approximately 86% of them seen just once. With 4 bases clipped from V and 4 bases from J, the junction kept 1 base outside the gene matches. The CDR3 runs 12 residues. Germline V lookup: CDR1 LNHDA, CDR2 SQIVND (reference sequence). Sequencing was performed on peripheral blood. The receptor comes from a man aged 55 to 70 with acute or convalescent COVID-19. V and J are TRBV19 and TRBJ2-7; TRBD1 matches 7 bases. CDR3 residues: CASSTGGYEQYF. The CDR3 coding sequence is TGTGCCAGTAGTACAGGGGGTTACGAGCAGTACTTC.